Each of the 6 T cell receptor beta chains below was sequenced from the same sample in a study of blood T cell repertoires in COVID-19 (dated by TCRdb to about 2020). Receptors were amplified or captured by the immunoSEQ multiplex PCR assay. The immuneACCESS repertoire file appears here via TCRdb, limited to in-frame rearrangements. These files lack a portion of the clones; in checked studies, under half of the deficit traces to unresolved V genes, and the cause of the others is not known. The sample table contains hundreds of thousands of clones; only one count was recorded for 92% of them. The ten largest clones add up to about 0.8% of the sample. The sequenced sample consisted of peripheral blood. These receptors were taken from a man aged 60 to 75 with COVID-19, enrolled during active disease.

This clone is a singleton in its sample. The rearrangement joins TRBV29-1 to TRBJ1-1; 9 bases line up with TRBD1. This CDR3 contains 16 residues. Germline-derived CDR1 and CDR2 are SQVTM and ANQGSEA. After removal of 3 bases from V and 0 bases from J, the junction contained 8 bases not matched to a gene. DNA for the CDR3: TGCAGCGTTGATTGGGGGACAGGGAGTATGAACACTGAAGCTTTCTTT. Translating it yields CSVDWGTGSMNTEAFF.

The rearrangement joins TRBV19 to TRBJ2-7, with 10 bases lining up with TRBD1. This CDR3 spans 15 amino acids. Per the germline V gene, CDR1 is LNHDA and CDR2 is SQIVND (reference sequence). Losses at the gene ends were 5 bases for V and 4 bases for J; bases not matched to a gene: 8. This CDR3 is CASSLREGQGYEQYF. DNA for the CDR3: TGTGCCAGTAGTCTCAGAGAGGGACAGGGGTACGAGCAGTACTTC.

The rearrangement links TRBV27 to TRBJ2-1; maybe TRBD2 (6 bases). Germline CDR1 is MNHEY and CDR2 is SMNVEV (reference sequence). The CDR3 sequence is 14 residues long. Trimming removed 3 bases from V and 5 bases from J, with 11 bases in between. CDR3 in DNA: TGTGCCAGCAGTTTCCGGGGGAACAACAATGAGCAGTTCTTC. This sequence encodes CASSFRGNNNEQFF.

The chain joins TRBV9 to TRBJ1-2; 7 bases align to TRBD1. Germline CDR1 SGDLS, CDR2 YYNGEE. The CDR3 consists of 16 residues. The V gene end was trimmed by 0 bases and the J gene end by 2 bases; junction bases not matched to a gene: 7. CDR3 nucleotide sequence: TGTGCCAGCAGCGTAGGTCAGATGACAGGGAACTATGGCTACACCTTC. Translated, it gives CASSVGQMTGNYGYTF. Full variable domain (remainder filled in from reference TRBV9 and TRBJ1-2): DSGVTQTPKHLITATGQRVTLRCSPRSGDLSVYWYQQSLDQGLQFLIQYYNGEERAKGNILERFSAQQFPDLHSELNLSSLELGDSALYFCASSVGQMTGNYGYTFGSGTRLTVV.

This CDR3 is CASSDARTFQPQHF. The CDR3 bases are TGTGCCAGCAGCGACGCGAGGACATTTCAGCCCCAGCATTTT. The chain links TRBV7-9 to TRBJ1-5; weak D call: TRBD1 (5 bases). CDR1 is SEHNR and CDR2 is FQNEAQ in the germline V gene (reference sequence). The CDR3 loop spans 14 amino acids. V lost 5 bases to trimming and J lost 6 bases, with 14 bases between them.

V is TRBV19 and J is TRBJ2-5, with TRBD2 as a possible D gene (6 bases). The V end was cut by 8 bases, the J end by 1 base, with 17 bases between. Per germline, CDR1 LNHDA and CDR2 SQIVND (reference sequence). The CDR3 is made up of 15 amino acids. CDR3 amino acids: CASSQGRQLQETQYF. In DNA, the CDR3 is TGTGCCAGTTCCCAAGGGAGGCAGCTCCAAGAGACCCAGTACTTC.